One and the same sample provided the 30 T cell receptor beta chains below, sequenced in a study of blood T cell repertoires in COVID-19 (dated by TCRdb to about 2020). Library preparation employed the immunoSEQ multiplex PCR assay. The table comes from immuneACCESS by way of TCRdb, which keeps in-frame sequences with V and J called. Part of the clones is missing from these tables; in studies checked, under half for an unresolved V gene and the rest for unknown reasons. The sample table contains around 30,000 clones; only one count was recorded for roughly 91% of them. The ten largest clonotypes hold approximately 19% of the sample. Source material: peripheral blood. Receptors originate from a man at least 80 years old with acute or convalescent COVID-19.

The genes are TRBV30 and TRBJ1-5; D is possibly TRBD1 (5 bases). Germline values: CDR1 GTSNPN, CDR2 SVGIG (reference sequence). This CDR3 comprises 14 residues. V dropped 3 bases and J dropped 0 bases, with 9 bases sitting between them. The CDR3 DNA sequence: TGTGCCTGGAGCCGGACATCTAGCAATCAGCCCCAGCATTTT. Its translation is CAWSRTSSNQPQHF.

V gene TRBV27 combines with J gene TRBJ2-7; tentative D call: TRBD1 (6 bases). Germline values: CDR1 MNHEY, CDR2 SMNVEV (reference sequence). Trimming pared 2 bases from V and 3 bases from J, leaving 11 bases between. The CDR3 totals 14 residues. CDR3 in DNA: TGTGCCAGCAGTTTAATTCAGGGGAACTACGAGCAGTACTTC. Encoded protein: CASSLIQGNYEQYF.

The chain links TRBV5-1 to TRBJ2-7, with D possibly TRBD1 on 6 matching bases. The CDR3 runs 14 residues. Germline lookup yields CDR1 SGHRS and CDR2 YFSETQ. Trimming pared 5 bases from V and 0 bases from J, leaving 12 bases between. As DNA, the CDR3 is TGCGCCAGCAGGGAGAGGACAGACTCCTACGAGCAGTACTTC. Translation: CASRERTDSYEQYF.

The J gene is TRBJ2-7, the V gene TRBV10-2; 7 nucleotides line up with TRBD1. The V gene end was trimmed by 10 bases and the J gene end by 4 bases; junction bases not matched to a gene: 7. The CDR3 consists of 12 residues. CDR1 and CDR2 (germline): WSHSY, SAAADI. CDR3 region: CATGDSVYEQYF. DNA for the CDR3: TGCGCCACCGGGGACAGTGTGTACGAGCAGTACTTC.

The chain joins TRBV3-1 (or the pseudogene TRBV3-2) to TRBJ2-1; D is unclear. CDR1 is LGHDT and CDR2 is YNNKEL in the germline V gene (reference sequence). V was trimmed by 3 bases and J by 5 bases, leaving 11 bases between them. This CDR3 comprises 14 residues. CDR3 protein: CASSHRYANNEQFF. The CDR3 bases are TGTGCCAGCAGCCATCGGTATGCGAACAATGAGCAGTTCTTC.

V is TRBV2 and J is TRBJ2-3; 9 positions agree with TRBD1. CDR3 length: 15 residues. Germline CDR1 and CDR2: SNHLY and FYNNEI. V shed 6 bases, J shed 6 bases, and the junction held 10 bases outside the gene matches. Here the CDR3 DNA reads TGTGCCAGCAGGAGGACAGGGGACAGGTTGGATACGCAGTATTTT. Translating it yields CASRRTGDRLDTQYF.

The chain links TRBV10-3 to TRBJ2-7, with 7 nucleotides matching TRBD1. The CDR3 contains 12 residues. Trimming removed 10 bases from V and 2 bases from J; junction bases left unmatched: 5. Germline loops: CDR1 ENHRY, CDR2 SYGVKD. CDR3 DNA: TGTGCCACCGGGGACAGTACCTACGAGCAGTACTTC. Amino acids: CATGDSTYEQYF.

CDR3 coding DNA: TGTGCCAGTCAAACGACAGGGGCCCTGCCCCAGCATTTT. Its translation: CASQTTGALPQHF. The chain couples TRBV2 to TRBJ1-5; 8 nucleotides match TRBD1. Germline values: CDR1 SNHLY, CDR2 FYNNEI. Trimming took 9 bases from V and 9 from J; bases not matched to a gene: 10. CDR3 length: 13 amino acids.

This rearrangement joins TRBV28 to TRBJ1-2; tentatively, D is TRBD1 (5 bases). The V and J ends lost 10 bases and 3 bases respectively, with 15 bases between them. Germline CDR1 is MDHEN and CDR2 is SYDVKM. The CDR3 has 13 residues. The CDR3 sequence is CATGGGVDYGYTF. The CDR3 coding sequence is TGTGCCACCGGGGGGGGAGTTGACTATGGCTACACCTTC.

The rearrangement uses TRBV7-9 and TRBJ2-2; 8 bases map to TRBD2. CDR1 is SEHNR, CDR2 FQNEAQ, per germline (reference sequence). The CDR3 has 15 amino acids. J gave up 5 bases and V 10 bases, and 12 bases lay outside the gene matches. The CDR3 nucleotides read TGTGCCACCCGGGGGGGCTCGATGAGGACCGGGGAGCTGTTTTTT. It codes for CATRGGSMRTGELFF.

This clone was recorded only once. As DNA, the CDR3 is TGTGCCAGTAGTGACATTCTATCCGGGGGTTATAGCAATCAGCCCCAGCATTTT. Amino acids: CASSDILSGGYSNQPQHF. This chain connects TRBV19 to TRBJ1-5; possible D gene TRBD1, 5 bases. Germline V gene lookup returns CDR1 LNHDA and CDR2 SQIVND (reference sequence). V lost 5 bases and J 0 bases, leaving 20 bases between the germline ends. The CDR3 extends over 18 amino acids.

V is TRBV9 and J is TRBJ2-3; D is perhaps TRBD1 (5 bases). V was clipped by 4 bases and J by 2 bases, with 11 bases between them. The CDR3 sequence is 14 residues long. Germline V gene data show CDR1 as SGDLS and CDR2 as YYNGEE. CDR3 residues: CASSPSRATDTQYF. The DNA of the CDR3 is TGTGCCAGCAGCCCCAGCAGGGCCACAGATACGCAGTATTTT.

This clone has just one count. The CDR3 region has the DNA TGTGCCAGCAGCCGAAGGGGGACCGACCAAGAGACCCAGTACTTC. Its protein is CASSRRGTDQETQYF. The chain joins TRBV3-1 (or the pseudogene TRBV3-2) to TRBJ2-5; tentative D call: TRBD1 (6 bases). V gave up 4 bases and J gave up 0 bases, with 12 bases separating them. CDR1 is LGHDT, CDR2 YNNKEL, per germline (reference sequence). This CDR3 is built from 15 residues.

The J gene is TRBJ1-2, the V gene TRBV6-2 or TRBV6-3, with 9 bases lining up with TRBD1. Looked up from germline, CDR1 is MNHEY and CDR2 is SVGEGT. CDR3 length: 16 amino acids. V trimming: 0 bases; J trimming: 5 bases; junction bases outside the gene matches: 7. DNA of the CDR3: TGTGCCAGCAGTTACTCCACAGGGGGCGATCGATATGGCTACACCTTC. Its translation: CASSYSTGGDRYGYTF.

This clone appeared a few times. CDR3 sequence: CASSRTGLRQSPNYGYTF. The CDR3 DNA follows: TGTGCCAGTAGTAGGACAGGGCTGCGTCAATCCCCTAACTATGGCTACACCTTC. V usage is TRBV19 and J usage is TRBJ1-2, with 8 positions matching TRBD1. The CDR3 extends over 18 amino acids. J gave up 0 bases and V 4 bases, and 13 bases lay outside the gene matches. Germline CDR1 is LNHDA and CDR2 is SQIVND (reference sequence).

The J gene is TRBJ2-4, the V gene TRBV5-6, with D possibly matching TRBD1 (5 bases). Germline V gives CDR1 SGHDT, CDR2 YYEEEE. This CDR3 comprises 15 residues. The V end lost 4 bases, the J end lost 1 base, and 12 bases lay between the germline ends. Here the CDR3 DNA reads TGTGCCAGCAGCGGGGCAGACACGGCCAAAAACATTCAGTACTTC. Protein sequence: CASSGADTAKNIQYF.

The CDR3 sequence is CTGGANTGELFF. CDR3 DNA: TGTACTGGCGGGGCGAACACCGGGGAGCTGTTTTTT. The chain is built from TRBV7-2 and TRBJ2-2, with a tentative D call TRBD2 (6 bases). This CDR3 comprises 12 residues. CDR1 SGHTA and CDR2 FQGNSA come from the germline V gene.

This clone was observed a single time. The chain employs TRBV29-1 and TRBJ1-5; 8 bases are shared with TRBD1. Germline V CDR1 and CDR2: SQVTM, ANQGSEA. V gave up 7 bases and J gave up 5 bases; unmatched junction bases: 10. This CDR3 has 14 amino acids. CDR3: CSAVPTGVDQPQHF. CDR3 sequence (DNA): TGCAGCGCCGTCCCGACAGGGGTGGATCAGCCCCAGCATTTT.

The chain joins TRBV2 to TRBJ2-3; 8 nucleotides line up with TRBD2. From germline, CDR1 is SNHLY and CDR2 FYNNEI. The CDR3 contains 14 residues. The J segment lost 3 bases and the V segment lost 6 bases, leaving 5 bases of the junction unmatched. The CDR3 DNA is TGTGCCAGCAGCCTTAGCGGGGTAACAGATACGCAGTATTTT. Residues: CASSLSGVTDTQYF.

This chain connects TRBV6-1 to TRBJ1-6, with 7 positions matching TRBD1. CDR1 and CDR2 (germline): MNHNS, SASEGT. V was clipped by 4 bases and J by 6 bases; unmatched bases: 12. The CDR3 has 17 amino acids. This CDR3 reads CASSGGVPGQSNSPLHF. The CDR3 DNA is TGTGCCAGCAGTGGAGGGGTTCCGGGACAGAGTAATTCACCCCTCCACTTT.

This clone appeared a few times. The chain carries TRBV19 and TRBJ1-6, with TRBD1 matching over 8 bases. Germline V gene data show CDR1 as LNHDA and CDR2 as SQIVND (reference sequence). The CDR3 loop spans 15 amino acids. J gave up 5 bases and V 3 bases, and 3 bases lay outside the gene matches. CDR3 protein: CASSIRQGNNSPLHF. CDR3 DNA: TGTGCCAGTAGTATTCGACAGGGGAATAATTCACCCCTCCACTTT.

The chain carries TRBV29-1 and TRBJ2-3; 11 bases map to TRBD2. The ends lost 7 bases at V and 6 bases at J; junction bases unmatched: 3. Germline V gives CDR1 SQVTM, CDR2 ANQGSEA. The CDR3 length is 12 residues. This CDR3 reads CSARTSGDTQYF. Written as DNA, the CDR3 is TGCAGCGCAAGGACTAGCGGGGATACGCAGTATTTT.

The chain joins TRBV5-8 to TRBJ1-3, with a possible D match to TRBD1 (5 bases). V was trimmed by 6 bases and J by 2 bases, leaving 15 bases between them. The germline V gene has CDR1 SGHTS and CDR2 YDEGEE. The CDR3 runs 15 residues. CDR3 sequence reads: CASTRASGAGNTIYF. The CDR3, as DNA: TGTGCCAGCACTCGTGCATCGGGGGCTGGAAACACCATATATTTT.

For the CDR3, the DNA is TGTGCCAGCAGGACAGTTGCAGTCTATGGCTACACCTTC. It specifies CASRTVAVYGYTF. The chain couples TRBV6-5 to TRBJ1-2; possible D gene TRBD1, 5 bases. The CDR3 runs to 13 residues. Trimming cost V 6 bases and J 4 bases, with 12 bases left between them. The germline gives CDR1 MNHEY, CDR2 SVGAGI.

This chain uses TRBV15 with TRBJ2-3; 7 nucleotides line up with TRBD1. The germline CDR1 and CDR2 sequences are LNHNV and YYDKDF (reference sequence). Unmatched junction bases numbered 5, after V lost 0 bases and J lost 2 bases. CDR3 length equals 16 residues. The CDR3 sequence is CATSRERGGPTDTQYF. Written as DNA, the CDR3 is TGTGCCACCAGCAGAGAACGAGGGGGCCCCACAGATACGCAGTATTTT.

The rearrangement uses TRBV18 and TRBJ2-1; 11 nucleotides match TRBD1. Germline V gene data show CDR1 as KGHSH and CDR2 as LQKENI. The CDR3 runs to 14 residues. V was pared by 4 bases and J by 9 bases, with 5 bases of the junction left unmatched. CDR3 sequence reads: CASSQGQGAGEQFF. CDR3 DNA: TGTGCCAGCTCACAAGGACAGGGGGCAGGTGAGCAGTTCTTC.

In DNA form, the CDR3 reads TGTGCCAGTCGCATTCCCGGGATGGGGCAGCCCCAGCATTTT. It yields the protein CASRIPGMGQPQHF. V and J are TRBV28 and TRBJ1-5, with no clear D. Germline V lookup: CDR1 MDHEN, CDR2 SYDVKM. This CDR3 has 14 residues. The V end was cut by 9 bases, the J end by 7 bases, with 19 bases between.

The rearrangement links TRBV5-1 to TRBJ2-3; a weak D match, TRBD2 (6 bases). The CDR3 is 17 residues long. V dropped 3 bases and J dropped 2 bases, with 19 bases sitting between them. Germline V gene lookup returns CDR1 SGHRS and CDR2 YFSETQ. The CDR3 DNA reads as TGCGCCAGCAGCTCCAGTTACGGAGGGAGTTACACAGATACGCAGTATTTT. It yields the protein CASSSSYGGSYTDTQYF. Full variable domain (missing parts from reference TRBV5-1 and TRBJ2-3): KAGVTQTPRYLIKTRGQQVTLSCSPISGHRSVSWYQQTPGQGLQFLFEYFSETQRNKGNFPGRFSGRQFSNSRSEMNVSTLELGDSALYLCASSSSYGGSYTDTQYFGPGTRLTVL.

This chain connects TRBV27 to TRBJ2-4; TRBD1 matches at 8 bases. CDR3 length: 16 residues. V gave up 8 bases and J gave up 6 bases; unmatched junction bases: 15. Germline assignment: CDR1 MNHEY and CDR2 SMNVEV (reference sequence). In DNA, the CDR3 is TGTGCCAGCCGCGGCCCGTCCAGGGGGCTTATAAACATTCAGTACTTC. Protein: CASRGPSRGLINIQYF.

This chain uses TRBV10-3 with TRBJ1-6, with D possibly TRBD1 on 6 matching bases. Germline values: CDR1 ENHRY, CDR2 SYGVKD. The CDR3 contains 16 residues. The V and J ends lost 6 bases and 2 bases respectively, with 14 bases between them. CDR3 sequence reads: CAIRPQGLTYNSPLHF. The CDR3 DNA follows: TGTGCCATCAGGCCCCAGGGGTTGACCTATAATTCACCCCTCCACTTT.